This TCR beta chain was documented in a study of breast tumors, draining lymph nodes, adjacent tissues. Germline loops: CDR1 MNHEY, CDR2 SMNVEV (reference sequence). The V gene lost 3 bases and the J gene lost 1 base, with 6 bases spanning the gap. This CDR3 contains 13 residues. Each CDR3 protein is one row after TCRdb ran MiXCR on the multiplex PCR reads. The sample carries 66,000 or so distinct CDR3 sequences, roughly 44% recorded once. At least ten counts were recorded for this clonotype. Sequenced: breast tumor tissue. This clonotype was sampled from a female donor with breast cancer. Some clones in this sample may be carry-over from other donors' samples. J is TRBJ2-5 and V is TRBV27; D remains ambiguous. This chain's CDR3 is CASSFRIQETQYF. The CDR3 DNA follows: TGTGCCAGCAGTTTTAGGATCCAAGAGACCCAGTACTTC.